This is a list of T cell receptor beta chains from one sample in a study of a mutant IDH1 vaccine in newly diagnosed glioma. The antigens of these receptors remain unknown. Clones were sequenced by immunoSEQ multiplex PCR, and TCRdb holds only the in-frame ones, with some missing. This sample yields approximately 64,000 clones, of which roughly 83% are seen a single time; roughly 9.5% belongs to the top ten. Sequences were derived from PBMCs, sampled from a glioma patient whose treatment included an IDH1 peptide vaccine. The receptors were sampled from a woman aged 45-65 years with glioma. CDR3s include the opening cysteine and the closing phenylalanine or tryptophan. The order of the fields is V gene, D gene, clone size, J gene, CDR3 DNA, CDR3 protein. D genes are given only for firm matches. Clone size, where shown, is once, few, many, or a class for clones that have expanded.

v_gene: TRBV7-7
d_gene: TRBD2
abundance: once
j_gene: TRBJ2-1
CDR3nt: TGTGCCAGCAGCTTCTCCTCGGCGGGGGACAATGAGCAGTTCTTC
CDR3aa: CASSFSSAGDNEQFF

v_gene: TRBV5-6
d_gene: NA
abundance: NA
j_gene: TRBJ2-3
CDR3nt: TGTGCCAGCAGCTTGGGCCTAGGTACGCAGTATTTT
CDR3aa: CASSLGLGTQYF

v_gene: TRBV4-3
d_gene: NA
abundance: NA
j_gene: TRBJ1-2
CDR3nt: TGCGCCAGCAGCCAAGATTCGGGCTACTATGGCTACACCTTC
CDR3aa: CASSQDSGYYGYTF

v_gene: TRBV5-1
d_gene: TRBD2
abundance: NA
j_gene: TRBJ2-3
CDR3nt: TGCGCCAGCAGCTCTGGACTAGCGGCTAGCACAGATACGCAGTATTTT
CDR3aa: CASSSGLAASTDTQYF

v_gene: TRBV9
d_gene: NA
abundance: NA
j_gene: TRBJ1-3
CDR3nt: TGTGCCAGCAGCCCCAGCGGCAACGGAAACACCATATATTTT
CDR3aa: CASSPSGNGNTIYF

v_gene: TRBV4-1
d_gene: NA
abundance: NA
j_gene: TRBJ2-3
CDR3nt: TGCGCCAGCACCCGGGGGCCCAGTACAGATACGCAGTATTTT
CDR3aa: CASTRGPSTDTQYF

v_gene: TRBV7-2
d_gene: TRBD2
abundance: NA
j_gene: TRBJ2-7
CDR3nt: TGTGCCAGCAGCTTAGCCTCGGGGGGGCTCGAGCAGTACTTC
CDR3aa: CASSLASGGLEQYF

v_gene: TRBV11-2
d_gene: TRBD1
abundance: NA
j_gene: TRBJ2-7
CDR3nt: TGTGCCAGCAGCTTAGTCGCGACAGGGGTTTACGAGCAGTACTTC
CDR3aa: CASSLVATGVYEQYF

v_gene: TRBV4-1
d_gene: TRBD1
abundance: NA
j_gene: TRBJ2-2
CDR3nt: TGCGCCAGCAGCCAGGATCCAGGGGGACAGTTAACCGGGGAGCTGTTTTTT
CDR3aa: CASSQDPGGQLTGELFF

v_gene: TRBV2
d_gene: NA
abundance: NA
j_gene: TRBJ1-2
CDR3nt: TGTGCCAGCCTGACGGGAACTAACTATGGCTACACCTTC
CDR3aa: CASLTGTNYGYTF

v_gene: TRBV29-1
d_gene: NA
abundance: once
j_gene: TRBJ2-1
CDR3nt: TGCAGCGTTGACCTGGGGGCGCTCAGCAATGAGCAGTTCTTC
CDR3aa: CSVDLGALSNEQFF

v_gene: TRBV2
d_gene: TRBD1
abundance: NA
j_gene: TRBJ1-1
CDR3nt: TGTGCCAGCAACCTTCAGGGGGTCCCGACAGGAGCTTTCTTT
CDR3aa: CASNLQGVPTGAFF

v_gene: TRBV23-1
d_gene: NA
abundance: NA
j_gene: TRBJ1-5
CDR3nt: TGCGCCAGCAGTGAATGCAGGCCGGATCAGCCCCAGCATTTT
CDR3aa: CASSECRPDQPQHF

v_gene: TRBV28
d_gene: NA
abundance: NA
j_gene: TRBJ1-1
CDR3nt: TGTGCCAGCAGTTTGGTTCGGAGGGCGAAAGGCGAAGCTTTCTTT
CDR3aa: CASSLVRRAKGEAFF

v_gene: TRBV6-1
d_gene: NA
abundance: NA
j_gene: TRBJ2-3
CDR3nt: TGTGCCAGCAGTGAGGCGGGCAGCACAGATACGCAGTATTTT
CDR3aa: CASSEAGSTDTQYF

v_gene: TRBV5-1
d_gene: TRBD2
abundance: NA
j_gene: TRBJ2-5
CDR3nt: TGCGCCAGCAGCTTGCTAGCGGGGGCCATACAAGAGACCCAGTACTTC
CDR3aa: CASSLLAGAIQETQYF

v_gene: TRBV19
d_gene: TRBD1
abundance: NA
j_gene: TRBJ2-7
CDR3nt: TGTGCCAGTACAGACAGGGGGGGCCACGAGCAGTACTTC
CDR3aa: CASTDRGGHEQYF

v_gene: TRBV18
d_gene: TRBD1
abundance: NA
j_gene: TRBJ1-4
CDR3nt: TGTGCCAGCTCGTCGCGGGACAGCTCCAATATTAATGAAAAACTGTTTTTT
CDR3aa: CASSSRDSSNINEKLFF

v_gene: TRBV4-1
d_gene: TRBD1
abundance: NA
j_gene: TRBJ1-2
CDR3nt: TGCGCCAGCAGCCATGCCGGCACAGGGGGAAACTATGGCTACACCTTC
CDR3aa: CASSHAGTGGNYGYTF

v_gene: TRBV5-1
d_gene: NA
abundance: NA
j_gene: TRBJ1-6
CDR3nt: TGCGCCAGCAGCTTGGAAAGGGGGGAGAATTCACCCCTCCACTTT
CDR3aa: CASSLERGENSPLHF

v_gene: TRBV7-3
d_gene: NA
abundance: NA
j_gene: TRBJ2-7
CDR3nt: TGTGCCAGCAGCCCCTCGAACAAAAACTACGAGCAGTACTTC
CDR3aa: CASSPSNKNYEQYF

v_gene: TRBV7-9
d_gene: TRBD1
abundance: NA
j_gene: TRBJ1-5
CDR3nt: TGTGCCAGCAGCTCCTCCGGGACAGGGAGTTTGAGTCAGCCCCAGCATTTT
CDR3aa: CASSSSGTGSLSQPQHF

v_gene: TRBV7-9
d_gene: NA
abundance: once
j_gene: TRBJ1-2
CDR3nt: TGTGCCAGTTACGTCGACCCGACAGACAGCCAGTGGCCGGGCTACACCTTC
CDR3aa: CASYVDPTDSQWPGYTF

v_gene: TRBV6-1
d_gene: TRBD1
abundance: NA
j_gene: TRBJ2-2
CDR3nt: TGTGCCAGCATCCAAGACAGGGCCGGGGAGCTGTTTTTT
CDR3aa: CASIQDRAGELFF

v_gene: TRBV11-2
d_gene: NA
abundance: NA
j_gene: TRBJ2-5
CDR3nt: TGTGCCAGCAGCTTAGATGGCGGAACAATCGGAGAGACCCAGTACTTC
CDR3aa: CASSLDGGTIGETQYF

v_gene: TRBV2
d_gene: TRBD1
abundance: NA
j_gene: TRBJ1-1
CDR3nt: TGTGCCAGCAGTGAAGCTAACAGGGGCGGCACTGAAGCTTTCTTT
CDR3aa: CASSEANRGGTEAFF

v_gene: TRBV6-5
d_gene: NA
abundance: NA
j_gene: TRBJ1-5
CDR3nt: TGTGCCAGCAGCCCGGGAGCCCGTCAGCCCCAGCATTTT
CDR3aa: CASSPGARQPQHF

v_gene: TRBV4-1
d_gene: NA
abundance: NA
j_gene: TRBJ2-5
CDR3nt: TGCGCCAGCAGCCAAGTAGGATCAACAGAGACCCAGTACTTC
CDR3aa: CASSQVGSTETQYF

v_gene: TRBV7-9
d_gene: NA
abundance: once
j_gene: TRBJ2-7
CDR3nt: TGTGCCAGCAGCTTAGTAGGTACGGACGAGCAGTACTTC
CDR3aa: CASSLVGTDEQYF

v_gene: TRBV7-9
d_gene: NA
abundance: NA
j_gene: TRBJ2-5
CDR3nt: TGTGCCAGCAGCAACATGGGGCAAGAGACCCAGTACTTC
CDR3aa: CASSNMGQETQYF

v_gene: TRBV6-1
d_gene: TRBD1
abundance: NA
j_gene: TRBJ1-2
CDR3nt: TGTGCCAGCGGGGGACAGGCGAGAAACTATGGCTACACCTTC
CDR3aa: CASGGQARNYGYTF